The rows below give T cell receptor beta chains drawn from one sample of a study of blood T cell repertoires in COVID-19. TCRdb's copy holds only in-frame clones and misses some; the assay was immunoSEQ multiplex PCR. Among more than 75,000 clones, over 80% were seen once, and the ten largest hold roughly 15%. Sequencing input: peripheral blood. All receptors derive from an elderly woman with active or convalescent COVID-19. The CDR3 runs from the conserved cysteine through the conserved F or W. Fields, in order: clone size, V gene, D gene, J gene, CDR3 DNA, CDR3 protein. The D gene is left open where the match is weak. The size field is filled for only some rows; it gives once, few, many or a size class.

.,TRBV4-3,TRBD2,TRBJ2-7,TGCGCCAGCAGCCAAACTAGCGGGAGTTCGAACGAGCAGTACTTC,CASSQTSGSSNEQYF
.,TRBV23-1,TRBD1,TRBJ1-5,TGCGCCACCCCTGCGACAGGGGAGGTTCAGCCCCAGCATTTT,CATPATGEVQPQHF
.,TRBV5-4,TRBD2,TRBJ2-7,TGTGCCAGCAGCTTTGAACGGGAGGACTACGAGCAGTACTTC,CASSFEREDYEQYF
.,TRBV2,TRBD2,TRBJ2-3,TGTGCCAGTAACGGGGGGGGCTACACAGATACGCAGTATTTT,CASNGGGYTDTQYF
few,TRBV9,.,TRBJ2-6,TGTGCCAGCAGCGTGAGGGGGAACCAAGTTGGGGCCAACGTCCTGACTTTC,CASSVRGNQVGANVLTF
.,TRBV6-5,.,TRBJ1-1,TGTGCCAGCAAACAGGGTCAAAACACTGAAGCTTTCTTT,CASKQGQNTEAFF
.,TRBV3-1/TRBV3-2,TRBD1,TRBJ2-7,TGTGCCAGCAGCCAAGATTACCCAGGGGGCTTTTCTTTGAGCGAGCAGTACTTC,CASSQDYPGGFSLSEQYF
.,TRBV6-2/TRBV6-3,TRBD1,TRBJ1-2,TGTGCCAGCAGTCCCGGACAGGGCTTTGACTATGGCTACACCTTC,CASSPGQGFDYGYTF
.,TRBV28,TRBD1,TRBJ1-2,TGTGCCAGCAGACATCACGGGACAGGGCTCTATGGCTACACCTTC,CASRHHGTGLYGYTF
.,TRBV11-3,TRBD2,TRBJ2-1,TGTGCCAGCAGCCTGGGACTAGCGGTTACAGATGAGCAGTTCTTC,CASSLGLAVTDEQFF
once,TRBV23-1,.,TRBJ2-7,TGCGCCAGCAGTCAATGGCCCGACTACGAGCAGTACTTC,CASSQWPDYEQYF
.,TRBV19,.,TRBJ1-3,TGTGCCAGTAGTGCTTTGTCCAGCTCTGGAAACACCATATATTTT,CASSALSSSGNTIYF
.,TRBV18,TRBD1,TRBJ2-7,TGTGCCAGCTCACGAGCGGGACAGGGCACCTACGAGCAGTACTTC,CASSRAGQGTYEQYF
.,TRBV19,TRBD1,TRBJ2-3,TGTGCCAGTGGGGGACAGGTCTACACAGATACGCAGTATTTT,CASGGQVYTDTQYF
.,TRBV3-1/TRBV3-2,.,TRBJ1-4,TGTGCCAGCAGCCCTTCCGGGACAAATAATGAAAAACTGTTTTTT,CASSPSGTNNEKLFF
.,TRBV10-2,TRBD1,TRBJ2-5,TGCGCCAGCGGGTCGACAGGGGGCGAGGAGACCCAGTACTTC,CASGSTGGEETQYF
.,TRBV11-1,.,TRBJ2-2,TGTGCCAGCAGTCCGACTGGTAACACCGGGGAGCTGTTTTTT,CASSPTGNTGELFF
once,TRBV24-1,TRBD2,TRBJ2-3,TGTGCCACCAGTGATCTAACTAGCGGGTCCCGCACAGATACGCAGTATTTT,CATSDLTSGSRTDTQYF
once,TRBV5-4,TRBD1,TRBJ1-2,TGTGCCAGCAGCTGGACAGGGGGCGATGGCTACACCTTC,CASSWTGGDGYTF
.,TRBV30,.,TRBJ1-2,TGTGCCGAGGAGGGGTTGGGGTACGGCTACACCTTC,CAEEGLGYGYTF
.,TRBV19,.,TRBJ2-7,TGTGCCAGTAGTATCAACTACAGGGGGGGGGCCTACGAGCAGTACTTC,CASSINYRGGAYEQYF
once,TRBV28,.,TRBJ1-1,TGTGCCAGCAGCCATTATGGCCGTAACACTGAAGCTTTCTTT,CASSHYGRNTEAFF
.,TRBV28,.,TRBJ2-7,TGTGCCAGCAGTTTACCAGGGCGGAGCGAGCAGTACTTC,CASSLPGRSEQYF
.,TRBV7-3,.,TRBJ1-1,TGTGCCAGCAGCTCACAGGGTTCTGTTACTGAAGCTTTCTTT,CASSSQGSVTEAFF
few,TRBV6-1,TRBD2,TRBJ2-5,TGTGCCAGCAGTGTTCAGACTAGCGGGGGGACGGGCCAAGAGACCCAGTACTTC,CASSVQTSGGTGQETQYF
.,TRBV5-6,.,TRBJ1-3,TGTGCCAGCGGTTGGAGGGGTGTCGGAAACACCATATATTTT,CASGWRGVGNTIYF
.,TRBV7-2,.,TRBJ1-1,TGTGCCAGCAGCCCAAGAGGTGAGCTGAACACTGAAGCTTTCTTT,CASSPRGELNTEAFF
.,TRBV7-6,TRBD2,TRBJ2-2,TGTGCCAGCAGCTCGCTCCCCAAAATTCTAGCGGGAGTTAACACCGGGGAGCTGTTTTTT,CASSSLPKILAGVNTGELFF
.,TRBV5-6,.,TRBJ2-1,TGTGCCAGCAGCGCAACTAGTCAGTGGCAAGAGTCCTACAATGAGCAGTTCTTC,CASSATSQWQESYNEQFF
once,TRBV19,.,TRBJ2-2,TGTGCCAGTAGTATCGATGCGGCCGGGGAGCTGTTTTTT,CASSIDAAGELFF
.,TRBV11-2,TRBD1,TRBJ1-4,TGTGCCAGCAGCCGCATACAGGGGGAAGGCGAAAAACTGTTTTTT,CASSRIQGEGEKLFF
.,TRBV6-5,.,TRBJ1-1,TGTGCCAGCAGTTACCTCGGTGCGGGGGGAGCTTTCTTT,CASSYLGAGGAFF
.,TRBV5-6,TRBD2,TRBJ2-3,TGTGCCAGCAGCTCCCCCACGGGGGGGGATACGCAGTATTTT,CASSSPTGGDTQYF
.,TRBV11-2,TRBD1,TRBJ2-7,TGTGCCAGCAGCCCCCGGGACAGGGTCTACGAGCAGTACTTC,CASSPRDRVYEQYF
.,TRBV9,.,TRBJ2-5,TGTGCCAGCAGCGTCTTCGGACAGCCAAACGGGGAGACCCAGTACTTC,CASSVFGQPNGETQYF
.,TRBV19,.,TRBJ1-4,TGTGCCAGTAGTATAGCTAGCCCTAATGAAAAACTGTTTTTT,CASSIASPNEKLFF
.,TRBV27,.,TRBJ1-5,TGTGCCAGCCGGGGGAGAGGCAATCAGCCCCAGCATTTT,CASRGRGNQPQHF
.,TRBV7-2,TRBD2,TRBJ2-3,TGTGCCAGCAGTCCTGCTAGCGGGTTCACAGATACGCAGTATTTT,CASSPASGFTDTQYF
once,TRBV23-1,TRBD2,TRBJ2-7,TGCGCCAGCAGTCAATCCCTACTCCGGACTAGCGGGAGGGAAGGCGACGAGCAGTACTTC,CASSQSLLRTSGREGDEQYF
.,TRBV4-1,.,TRBJ2-7,TGCGCCAGCAGCCAAGATGGGCAGCTCGAGCAGTACTTC,CASSQDGQLEQYF
.,TRBV5-4,TRBD1,TRBJ2-7,TGTGCCAGCAGCCCTAGACGCGGACAGGGGGCCTCCGAGCAGTACTTC,CASSPRRGQGASEQYF
.,TRBV10-3,.,TRBJ1-6,TGTGCCATCAGTGAGCGAAGGACAGCCGAAAATTCACCCCTCCACTTT,CAISERRTAENSPLHF
.,TRBV5-1,TRBD1,TRBJ2-1,TGCGCCAGCAGCTTGGTTGGGACAGGGGGCGATGAGCAGTTCTTC,CASSLVGTGGDEQFF
.,TRBV4-1,.,TRBJ1-2,TGCGCCAGCAGCCTAGAACAGAGCCTCTATGGCTACACCTTC,CASSLEQSLYGYTF
.,TRBV18,.,TRBJ2-2,TGTGCCAGCTCACCACCAGGGGACACCGGGGAGCTGTTTTTT,CASSPPGDTGELFF
few,TRBV7-2,.,TRBJ1-4,TGTGCCAGCAGCTTAGGAGGGCAGGGGTCTAATGAAAAACTGTTTTTT,CASSLGGQGSNEKLFF
once,TRBV7-3,.,TRBJ2-3,TGTGCCAGCAGCTTAGGTCGGAGTGGCACAGATACGCAGTATTTT,CASSLGRSGTDTQYF
.,TRBV5-1,TRBD2,TRBJ2-5,TGCGCCAGCAGCCTCGGGACTAGCGGGGGGGCGGTCCAAGAGACCCAGTACTTC,CASSLGTSGGAVQETQYF
.,TRBV19,TRBD1,TRBJ2-5,TGTGCCAGTAGCCCTCCCGGGACAGGGAGGATTAAGGAGACCCAGTACTTC,CASSPPGTGRIKETQYF
.,TRBV5-1,TRBD2,TRBJ2-2,TGCGCCAGCAGCCGGTGGGCGGGGGACACCGGGGAGCTGTTTTTT,CASSRWAGDTGELFF
.,TRBV11-2,.,TRBJ1-3,TGTGCCAGCAGCCTAACAGAAGGAAACACCATATATTTT,CASSLTEGNTIYF
few,TRBV21-1,.,TRBJ1-5,TGTGCCAGCAGCCAGAGGGAACCGGGACACTGGGGTTATAGCAATCAGCCCCAGCATTTT,CASSQREPGHWGYSNQPQHF
.,TRBV10-3,TRBD1,TRBJ1-4,TGTGCCATCAGTGAGAAGTCTACCGGGACAGGGAACGAAAAACTGTTTTTT,CAISEKSTGTGNEKLFF
.,TRBV12-3/TRBV12-4,.,TRBJ2-3,TGTGCCAGCAGTTTATCATCGGGAGATACGCAGTATTTT,CASSLSSGDTQYF
.,TRBV5-1,.,TRBJ2-5,TGCGCCAGTAAGCTTGCGGCCAGCCAAGAGACCCAGTACTTC,CASKLAASQETQYF
once,TRBV6-1,.,TRBJ1-3,TGTGCCAGCAGTGAAGACAGCTCTGGAAACACCATATATTTT,CASSEDSSGNTIYF
.,TRBV19,TRBD2,TRBJ2-3,TGTGCCAGTAGTCTACTAGCGGGAGGAACAGATACGCAGTATTTT,CASSLLAGGTDTQYF
.,TRBV30,.,TRBJ2-1,TGTGCCTGGAGGAAGGCAGGGGTCAATGAGCAGTTCTTC,CAWRKAGVNEQFF
.,TRBV7-9,TRBD1,TRBJ1-1,TGTGCCAGCAGCTTAGGTGTGGGACAGGCCACTGAAGCTTTCTTT,CASSLGVGQATEAFF